The clone carrying this T cell receptor beta chain was detected once. Its antigen is undetermined. CDR1 is KGHSH and CDR2 is LQKENI in the germline V gene. Deletions cut 5 bases from V and 7 bases from J, with 14 bases between. The CDR3 loop spans 14 amino acids. The data were obtained in a study of T cell responses to AZD1222 COVID-19 vaccine. The method was immunoSEQ multiplex PCR; TCRdb's version includes in-frame clones alone and lacks a portion of them. The sample includes some 120,000 clones, about 90% seen only once; the top ten take around 9.6%. Study results and caveats: Spike was spanned by vaccine-associated CD4 TCRs, with dominance at 160-218 and 743-854.

The sample here was peripheral blood, taken on day 0 of AZD1222 vaccination. This rearrangement joins TRBV18 to TRBJ1-4, with D possibly matching TRBD1 (6 bases). This receptor was taken from an adult in good health. CDR3 sequence reads: CASSATGRTEKLFF. The CDR3 DNA sequence: TGTGCCAGCTCAGCTACAGGGAGGACTGAAAAACTGTTTTTT. The full variable domain, in which reference TRBV18 and TRBJ1-4 provide the parts outside the CDR3, is NAGVMQNPRHLVRRRGQEARLRCSPMKGHSHVYWYRQLPEEGLKFMVYLQKENIIDESGMPKERFSAEFPKEGPSILRIQQVVRGDSAAYFCASSATGRTEKLFFGSGTQLSVL.